Each of the 15 T cell receptor beta chains below was sequenced from the same sample in a study of T cells after yellow fever vaccination. TCRdb itself ran the 5' RACE reads through MiXCR, one entry per CDR3 protein. The repertoire consists of hundreds of thousands of distinct CDR3 sequences, with roughly 13% occurring once and the leading ten covering more than 12%. The sequenced sample was PBMCs, obtained on the day of the yellow fever booster vaccination. The receptor source for this set is a man younger than 40 who received the YFV17D yellow fever vaccine.

Only a few counts were recorded for this clonotype. The chain's CDR3 is CASSLAQQGNYEQYF. DNA for the CDR3: TGTGCCAGCAGCTTAGCGCAACAGGGGAACTACGAGCAGTACTTC. The V call is TRBV7-9, the J call TRBJ2-7; 7 nucleotides agree with TRBD1. CDR1 SEHNR and CDR2 FQNEAQ come from the germline V gene (reference sequence). V gave up 0 bases and J gave up 3 bases; unmatched junction bases: 5. CDR3 length equals 15 residues.

This clonotype showed up just a few times. The rearrangement uses TRBV7-3 and TRBJ2-3, with TRBD2 identical over 9 bases. Germline V gene lookup returns CDR1 SGHTA and CDR2 FQGTGA. The CDR3 sequence is 16 residues long. Germline trimming cut 5 bases from V and 4 bases from J; bases unmatched to any gene: 10. CDR3 nucleotide sequence: TGTGCCAGCAGCCAATATAGCGGGAGTGCGGCAGATACGCAGTATTTT. Translating it yields CASSQYSGSAADTQYF.

This clonotype was seen a few times. The CDR3 nucleotides read TGTGCCAGCAGCCCCCGGGACCCCTACGAGCAGTACTTC. It yields the protein CASSPRDPYEQYF. The V and J genes are TRBV3-1 and TRBJ2-7; possibly TRBD1 or TRBD2 for D (5 bases each). Trimming stripped 4 bases from V and 2 bases from J, with 9 bases between. The CDR3 runs to 13 residues. Germline-derived CDR1 and CDR2 are LGHDT and YNNKEL (reference sequence).

This clonotype was found a few times. The chain employs TRBV5-1 and TRBJ2-7; a weak D match, TRBD1 (6 bases). The V gene's germline CDR1 is SGHRS and CDR2 YFSETQ. This CDR3 region has 15 residues. Trimming took off 4 bases at V and 2 bases at J, with 16 bases between the two ends. CDR3 sequence: CASSLGRGGTYEQYF. DNA of the CDR3: TGCGCCAGCAGCCTTGGGCGAGGGGGAACCTACGAGCAGTACTTC.

The table lists this clonotype with a few counts. CDR3 residues: CASSLRALNTEAFF. In nucleotides, the CDR3 is TGTGCCAGCAGCTTAAGGGCCTTGAACACTGAAGCTTTCTTT. The V gene is TRBV7-9, the J gene TRBJ1-1, with unresolved D. Germline values: CDR1 SEHNR, CDR2 FQNEAQ (reference sequence). V lost 2 bases and J 0 bases, leaving 7 bases between the germline ends. The CDR3 spans 14 residues.

This clonotype appeared a few times. The chain uses TRBV5-1 and TRBJ2-5; TRBD1 aligns across 8 bases. Germline V CDR1 and CDR2: SGHRS, YFSETQ. After removal of 0 bases from V and 5 bases from J, the junction contained 9 bases not matched to a gene. There are 16 residues in the CDR3. This chain's CDR3 is CASSLANAGGRETQYF. In DNA form, the CDR3 reads TGCGCCAGCAGCTTGGCCAACGCAGGGGGCCGGGAGACCCAGTACTTC.

The rearrangement uses TRBV7-2 and TRBJ1-1; D is possibly TRBD1 (5 bases). This CDR3 comprises 14 residues. In germline, CDR1 is SGHTA, CDR2 FQGNSA. The V end was cut by 1 base, the J end by 13 bases, with 19 bases between. In DNA form, the CDR3 reads TGTGCCAGCAGCTTAGTCGGGGTCCCTGGGGACGGTTTCTTT. It specifies CASSLVGVPGDGFF.

This clonotype has more than one count but fewer than ten. The chain recombines TRBV28 with TRBJ1-5, with D perhaps matching TRBD1 (6 bases). Between the trimmed V and J ends, which lost 2 bases and 9 bases, there was a span of 17 bases. Germline values: CDR1 MDHEN, CDR2 SYDVKM. This CDR3 region has 15 residues. CDR3: CASSLPDSIGGPQHF. CDR3 nucleotides: TGTGCCAGCAGTTTACCAGACTCAATAGGGGGGCCCCAGCATTTT.

The chain employs TRBV18 and TRBJ2-1; D gene uncertain. Trimming removed 2 bases from V and 7 bases from J, with 18 bases in between. Germline V gene lookup returns CDR1 KGHSH and CDR2 LQKENI. This CDR3 is 16 amino acids long. The CDR3 loop reads CASSPSAAPGWNEQFF. CDR3 sequence (DNA): TGTGCCAGCTCACCAAGTGCAGCTCCCGGATGGAATGAGCAGTTCTTC.

This clonotype came up many times. V gene TRBV7-8 combines with J gene TRBJ2-5; D is uncertain. Germline V CDR1 and CDR2: SGHVS, FQNEAQ. This CDR3 has 16 amino acids. Trimming pared 4 bases from V and 2 bases from J, leaving 17 bases between. CDR3 bases: TGTGCCAGCAGCTCAAAAAGTGGGCTCCGACAAGAGACCCAGTACTTC. Translating gives CASSSKSGLRQETQYF.

This clonotype was seen only a few times. The rearrangement joins TRBV28 to TRBJ2-3; 9 nucleotides line up with TRBD2. Germline V gene data show CDR1 as MDHEN and CDR2 as SYDVKM. CDR3 length: 18 residues. V shed 3 bases, J shed 2 bases, and the junction held 12 bases outside the gene matches. The CDR3, as DNA: TGTGCCAGCAGTTTTATATGGGCCCCTAGCGGGGACACAGATACGCAGTATTTT. Translation: CASSFIWAPSGDTDTQYF. Based on the CDR3 plus reference TRBV28 and TRBJ2-3, the full variable domain is DVKVTQSSRYLVKRTGEKVFLECVQDMDHENMFWYRQDPGLGLRLIYFSYDVKMKEKGDIPEGYSVSREKKERFSLILESASTNQTSMYLCASSFIWAPSGDTDTQYFGPGTRLTVL.

The chain combines TRBV9 with TRBJ2-7; D gene uncertain. CDR3 size: 16 residues. The V and J ends lost 0 bases and 5 bases respectively, with 18 bases between them. Germline assignment: CDR1 SGDLS and CDR2 YYNGEE. The CDR3 region has the DNA TGTGCCAGCAGCGTAGGATTTTCCGGCCTGGAAAACGAGCAGTACTTC. Translated, it gives CASSVGFSGLENEQYF.

The J gene is TRBJ1-1, the V gene TRBV4-2; 10 bases agree with TRBD1. Germline CDR1 and CDR2: LGHNA and YNFKEQ. CDR3 size: 20 residues. The junction had 15 bases not matched to a gene; V was cut back by 1 base and J by 1 base. The CDR3 DNA reads as TGTGCCAGCAGCCAAGCCGTCCCGGGACAGGGGCTAGGGAGGAACACTGAAGCTTTCTTT. Translating it yields CASSQAVPGQGLGRNTEAFF.

This clonotype turned up a few times. This rearrangement joins TRBV7-8 to TRBJ2-7; perhaps D is TRBD1 or TRBD2 (5 bases each). CDR3 size: 16 residues. Per germline, CDR1 SGHVS and CDR2 FQNEAQ. The germline V and J ends were trimmed by 5 bases and 7 bases, with 24 bases remaining between them. The CDR3 coding sequence is TGTGCCAGCAGCCCAGGGACGGCGACTCCCCAGGCGGAGCAGTACTTC. It specifies CASSPGTATPQAEQYF.

This clonotype came up a few times. The J gene is TRBJ2-3, the V gene TRBV5-1, with 8 positions matching TRBD1. Germline assignment: CDR1 SGHRS and CDR2 YFSETQ. This CDR3 contains 15 residues. J gave up 5 bases and V 5 bases, and 10 bases lay outside the gene matches. CDR3 sequence reads: CASRLGQGQQDTQYF. The DNA for the CDR3 is TGCGCCAGCAGACTCGGACAGGGACAACAAGATACGCAGTATTTT.